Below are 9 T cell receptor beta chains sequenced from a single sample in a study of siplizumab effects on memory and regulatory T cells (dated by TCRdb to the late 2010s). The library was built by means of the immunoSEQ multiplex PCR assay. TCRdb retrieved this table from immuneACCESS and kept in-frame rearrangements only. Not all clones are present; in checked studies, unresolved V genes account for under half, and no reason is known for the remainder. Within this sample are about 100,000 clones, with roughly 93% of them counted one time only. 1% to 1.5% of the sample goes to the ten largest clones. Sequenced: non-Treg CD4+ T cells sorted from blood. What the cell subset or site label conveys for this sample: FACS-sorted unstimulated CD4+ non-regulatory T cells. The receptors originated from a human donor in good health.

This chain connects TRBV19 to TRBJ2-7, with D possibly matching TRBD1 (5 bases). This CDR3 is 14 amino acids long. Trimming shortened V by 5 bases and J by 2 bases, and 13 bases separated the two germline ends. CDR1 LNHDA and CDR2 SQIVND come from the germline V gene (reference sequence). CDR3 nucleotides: TGTGCCAGTAGTTCCCAGGGAAGGACCTACGAGCAGTACTTC. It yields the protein CASSSQGRTYEQYF.

CDR3 sequence reads: CASSLDRRGTEAFF. The CDR3 DNA reads TGTGCCAGCAGCTTGGACAGGAGAGGCACTGAAGCTTTCTTT. V usage is TRBV5-8 and J usage is TRBJ1-1, with TRBD1 as a possible D gene (5 bases). The length of the CDR3 is 14 residues. V gave up 0 bases and J gave up 4 bases, with 10 bases separating them. Germline values: CDR1 SGHTS, CDR2 YDEGEE.

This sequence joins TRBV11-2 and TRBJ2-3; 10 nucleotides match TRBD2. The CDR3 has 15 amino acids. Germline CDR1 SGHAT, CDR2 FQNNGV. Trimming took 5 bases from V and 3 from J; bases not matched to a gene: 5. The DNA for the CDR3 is TGTGCCAGCAGCCCGACGACTAGCGGGACAGATACGCAGTATTTT. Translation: CASSPTTSGTDTQYF.

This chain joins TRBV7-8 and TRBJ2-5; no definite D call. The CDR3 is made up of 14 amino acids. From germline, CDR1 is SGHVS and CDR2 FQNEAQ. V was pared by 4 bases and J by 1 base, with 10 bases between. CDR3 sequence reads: CASSSRWAQETQYF. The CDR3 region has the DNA TGTGCCAGCAGCTCCCGATGGGCCCAAGAGACCCAGTACTTC. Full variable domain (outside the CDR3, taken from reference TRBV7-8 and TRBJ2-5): GAGVSQSPRYKVAKRGQDVALRCDPISGHVSLFWYQQALGQGPEFLTYFQNEAQLDKSGLPSDRFFAERPEGSVSTLKIQRTQQEDSAVYLCASSSRWAQETQYFGPGTRLLVL.

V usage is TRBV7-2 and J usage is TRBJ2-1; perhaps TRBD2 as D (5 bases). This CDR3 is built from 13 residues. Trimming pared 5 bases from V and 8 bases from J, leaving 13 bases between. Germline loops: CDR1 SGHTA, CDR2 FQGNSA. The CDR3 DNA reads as TGTGCCAGCAGCGACACTAGGGCCGATGAGCAGTTCTTC. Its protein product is CASSDTRADEQFF. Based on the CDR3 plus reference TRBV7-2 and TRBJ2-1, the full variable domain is GAGVSQSPSNKVTEKGKDVELRCDPISGHTALYWYRQSLGQGLEFLIYFQGNSAPDKSGLPSDRFSAERTGGSVSTLTIQRTQQEDSAVYLCASSDTRADEQFFGPGTRLTVL.

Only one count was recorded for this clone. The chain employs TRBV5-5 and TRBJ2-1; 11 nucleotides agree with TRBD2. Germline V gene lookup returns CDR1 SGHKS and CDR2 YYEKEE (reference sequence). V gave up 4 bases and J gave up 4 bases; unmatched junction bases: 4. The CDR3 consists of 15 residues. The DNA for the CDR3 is TGTGCCAGCAGCGAGGGACTAGCGGCTTACAATGAGCAGTTCTTC. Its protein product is CASSEGLAAYNEQFF.

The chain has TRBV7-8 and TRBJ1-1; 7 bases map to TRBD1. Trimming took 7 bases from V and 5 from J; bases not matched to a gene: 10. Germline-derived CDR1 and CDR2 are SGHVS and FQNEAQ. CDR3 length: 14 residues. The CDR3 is CASIQSRGRTEAFF. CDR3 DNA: TGTGCCAGCATACAATCAAGGGGGCGAACTGAAGCTTTCTTT.

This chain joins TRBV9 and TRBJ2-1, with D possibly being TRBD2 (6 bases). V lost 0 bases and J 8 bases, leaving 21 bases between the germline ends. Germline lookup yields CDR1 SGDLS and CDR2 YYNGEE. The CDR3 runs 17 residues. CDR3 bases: TGTGCCAGCAGCGTAGCAGGACTACCCCCACTAGGGGATGAGCAGTTCTTC. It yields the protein CASSVAGLPPLGDEQFF.

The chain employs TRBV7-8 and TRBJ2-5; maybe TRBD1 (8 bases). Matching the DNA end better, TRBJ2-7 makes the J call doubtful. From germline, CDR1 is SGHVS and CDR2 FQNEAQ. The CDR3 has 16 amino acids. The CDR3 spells CASSSAKDREGNEQYF. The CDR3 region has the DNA TGTGCCAGCAGCTCCGCCAAGGACAGGGAGGGGAACGAGCAGTACTTC.